Each of the 27 T cell receptor beta chains below was sequenced from the same sample in a study of blood T cell repertoires in COVID-19. The method was immunoSEQ multiplex PCR; TCRdb's version includes in-frame clones alone and lacks a portion of them. The sample shows approximately 160,000 clones, about 81% of them seen only once. The specimen was peripheral blood. These receptors came from a human donor in a cohort sampled during active COVID-19.

This clone has a count of ten or more. The V gene is TRBV3-1 (or the pseudogene TRBV3-2), the J gene TRBJ2-7; 9 bases map to TRBD1. CDR1 is LGHDT and CDR2 is YNNKEL in the germline V gene (reference sequence). V trimming: 3 bases; J trimming: 6 bases; junction bases outside the gene matches: 6. This CDR3 comprises 14 residues. The CDR3 loop reads CASSHGDRATEQYF. As DNA, the CDR3 is TGTGCCAGCAGCCATGGGGACAGGGCGACCGAGCAGTACTTC.

The rearrangement uses TRBV3-1 (or the pseudogene TRBV3-2) and TRBJ1-3; D remains ambiguous. The CDR3 covers 15 residues. Per germline, CDR1 LGHDT and CDR2 YNNKEL (reference sequence). The V and J ends lost 1 base and 3 bases respectively, with 10 bases between them. In DNA form, the CDR3 reads TGTGCCAGCAGCCAAGCCGGGAGCGGTGGAAACACCATATATTTT. This encodes CASSQAGSGGNTIYF.

A few counts support this clone. The V call is TRBV6-2 or TRBV6-3, the J call TRBJ1-5; TRBD1 matches 8 bases. CDR1 and CDR2 (germline): MNHEY, SVGEGT. The J segment lost 3 bases and the V segment lost 2 bases, leaving 9 bases of the junction unmatched. The CDR3 runs 17 residues. The CDR3 loop reads CASSYPQGALPNQPQHF. The CDR3 nucleotides read TGTGCCAGCAGTTACCCGCAGGGGGCACTCCCCAATCAGCCCCAGCATTTT.

The V gene is TRBV13, the J gene TRBJ1-1, with D unclear. The germline V and J ends were trimmed by 0 bases and 4 bases, with 3 bases remaining between them. CDR3 length: 12 amino acids. Germline CDR1 PRHDT, CDR2 FYEKMQ (reference sequence). CDR3: CASSLGLTEAFF. DNA of the CDR3: TGTGCCAGCAGCTTAGGCCTCACTGAAGCTTTCTTT.

The rearrangement links TRBV19 to TRBJ1-1, with a tentative D call TRBD1 (6 bases). CDR1 is LNHDA, CDR2 SQIVND, per germline (reference sequence). V shed 3 bases and J shed 8 bases, with 10 bases lying between them. This CDR3 comprises 12 residues. The DNA of the CDR3 is TGTGCCAGTAGTATGGAGAGGGGGGAAGCTTTCTTT. Translating gives CASSMERGEAFF.

This clone was observed a single time. This chain joins TRBV9 and TRBJ2-1, with 8 nucleotides matching TRBD2. J was trimmed by 4 bases and V by 0 bases; bases with no gene match: 3. The CDR3 consists of 15 residues. Germline lookup yields CDR1 SGDLS and CDR2 YYNGEE. This chain's CDR3 is CASSVELAEYNEQFF. The DNA of the CDR3 is TGTGCCAGCAGCGTAGAACTAGCGGAGTACAATGAGCAGTTCTTC.

The chain's CDR3 is CATSGTTGETQYF. CDR3 bases: TGTGCCACCAGTGGTACCACAGGGGAGACCCAGTACTTC. The chain has TRBV24-1 and TRBJ2-5, with TRBD1 as a possible D gene (6 bases). Trimming removed 5 bases from V and 5 bases from J, with 11 bases in between. Germline CDR1 KGHDR, CDR2 SFDVKD. The CDR3 is 13 amino acids.

The J gene is TRBJ1-5, the V gene TRBV29-1, with 8 nucleotides matching TRBD1. Germline V CDR1 and CDR2: SQVTM, ANQGSEA. V lost 8 bases and J lost 2; bases outside the gene matches: 11. The CDR3 sequence is 15 residues long. The CDR3 nucleotides are TGCAGCCCCCCTCGGCAGGGGGCTGGCAATCAGCCCCAGCATTTT. This translates into CSPPRQGAGNQPQHF.

There are a few counts of this clone. This sequence joins TRBV2 and TRBJ1-1, with unresolved D. V was cut by 8 bases and J by 3 bases, with 13 bases left in between. CDR3 length equals 13 residues. Germline CDR1 SNHLY, CDR2 FYNNEI. CDR3 sequence reads: CASAGQWDTEAFF. CDR3 sequence (DNA): TGTGCCAGCGCGGGCCAGTGGGACACTGAAGCTTTCTTT.

The sample holds a few counts of this clone. The chain employs TRBV10-3 and TRBJ2-2; 7 bases are shared with TRBD1. J gave up 1 base and V 10 bases, and 12 bases lay outside the gene matches. CDR3 length: 16 amino acids. CDR1 and CDR2 (germline): ENHRY, SYGVKD. The CDR3 nucleotides read TGTGCCACCCAAAACACCGGGACAGTGAACACCGGGGAGCTGTTTTTT. It translates to CATQNTGTVNTGELFF.

The chain is built from TRBV25-1 and TRBJ2-7; TRBD1 matches at 11 bases. Germline CDR1 reads MGHDK; CDR2 reads SYGVNS. With 3 bases clipped from V and 3 bases from J, the junction kept 4 bases outside the gene matches. This CDR3 has 15 residues. The CDR3 spells CASSDPGQGGYEQYF. The CDR3 region has the DNA TGTGCCAGCAGTGACCCGGGACAGGGGGGCTACGAGCAGTACTTC.

CDR3 loop: CATSDSTAPYNEQFF. CDR3 DNA sequence: TGTGCCACCAGTGACTCGACAGCTCCTTACAATGAGCAGTTCTTC. V and J are TRBV24-1 and TRBJ2-1; possibly TRBD1 for D (5 bases). The V end lost 4 bases, the J end lost 4 bases, and 13 bases lay between the germline ends. Germline CDR1 and CDR2: KGHDR and SFDVKD. This CDR3 is built from 15 residues.

The chain couples TRBV5-4 to TRBJ1-1, with a possible D match to TRBD1 (5 bases). The CDR3 extends over 15 amino acids. Germline-derived CDR1 and CDR2 are SGHNT and YYREEE (reference sequence). V shed 0 bases and J shed 1 base, with 10 bases lying between them. In DNA, the CDR3 is TGTGCCAGCAGCTTGGGGCAGGGTTGGAACACTGAAGCTTTCTTT. Protein: CASSLGQGWNTEAFF.

The V call is TRBV3-1 (or the pseudogene TRBV3-2), the J call TRBJ2-7; 12 bases line up with TRBD1. V shed 0 bases and J 7 bases; nucleotides not matched to a gene: 13. This CDR3 spans 18 amino acids. CDR1 and CDR2 (germline): LGHDT, YNNKEL (reference sequence). As DNA, the CDR3 is TGTGCCAGCAGCCAAGATCCGTCGGGGACAGGGGGCAGGTGGGAGCAGTACTTC. The encoded protein is CASSQDPSGTGGRWEQYF.

V usage is TRBV23-1 and J usage is TRBJ1-6, with TRBD1 matching over 12 bases. TRBV23-1 is marked as an open reading frame, function uncertain. The CDR3 is 18 residues long. The V and J ends lost 2 bases and 1 base, in that order; junction bases with no gene match: 3. The CDR3, as DNA: TGCGCCAGCAGTCAAGGGACAGGGGGCTCGTCCTATAATTCACCCCTCCACTTT. This translates into CASSQGTGGSSYNSPLHF.

This CDR3 is CASSDTGGREKLFF. DNA for the CDR3: TGTGCCAGCAGTGATACAGGGGGTCGGGAAAAACTGTTTTTT. The chain joins TRBV6-1 to TRBJ1-4, with TRBD1 identical over 8 bases. The V gene end was trimmed by 3 bases and the J gene end by 8 bases; junction bases not matched to a gene: 5. The CDR3 has 14 amino acids. CDR1 MNHNS and CDR2 SASEGT come from the germline V gene.

The J gene is TRBJ2-1, the V gene TRBV7-9; 9 bases are a match to TRBD1. The CDR3 has 16 residues. V trimming: 1 base; J trimming: 8 bases; junction bases outside the gene matches: 9. The V gene's germline CDR1 is SEHNR and CDR2 FQNEAQ (reference sequence). The CDR3 DNA sequence: TGTGCCAGCAGCTTAGGGGTCGGGACAGGGAACCATGAGCAGTTCTTC. Amino acids: CASSLGVGTGNHEQFF.

This clone was detected only once. The V and J genes are TRBV6-5 and TRBJ1-1, with a possible D match to TRBD1 (5 bases). V was trimmed by 7 bases and J by 3 bases, leaving 12 bases between them. The CDR3 loop spans 13 amino acids. CDR1 is MNHEY, CDR2 SVGAGI, per germline. The CDR3 nucleotides read TGTGCCAGCACTAAGTCAGGGTACACTGAAGCTTTCTTT. Amino acids: CASTKSGYTEAFF.

The chain employs TRBV30 and TRBJ2-1, with 11 bases matching TRBD2. The V gene's germline CDR1 is GTSNPN and CDR2 SVGIG (reference sequence). This CDR3 region has 16 residues. Germline trimming cut 2 bases from V and 5 bases from J; bases unmatched to any gene: 8. CDR3 coding DNA: TGTGCCTGGAGTAAGCGAACGGGACTAGCGGACAATGAGCAGTTCTTC. It translates to CAWSKRTGLADNEQFF.

The V and J genes are TRBV21-1 and TRBJ1-2; the table calls TRBD1, which could not be checked here. TRBV21-1 is labeled a pseudogene. The CDR3 has 15 residues. The CDR3 spells CASSNSYRDAYGYTF. CDR3 coding DNA: TGTGCCAGCAGCAATAGTTACAGGGACGCCTATGGCTACACCTTC.

V gene TRBV27 combines with J gene TRBJ1-5; TRBD1 is a possible D gene (5 bases). Germline V gene data show CDR1 as MNHEY and CDR2 as SMNVEV (reference sequence). The V gene lost 0 bases and the J gene lost 2 bases, with 11 bases spanning the gap. The CDR3 spans 16 residues. This CDR3 is CASSLSTQGGNQPQHF. The CDR3 nucleotides read TGTGCCAGCAGTTTATCAACGCAGGGCGGCAATCAGCCCCAGCATTTT.

This clone was seen a few times. This chain joins TRBV6-2 or TRBV6-3 and TRBJ1-1, with TRBD1 matching over 8 bases. Germline CDR1 is MNHEY and CDR2 is SVGEGT. This CDR3 is 12 amino acids long. The V and J ends lost 6 bases and 9 bases, in that order; junction bases with no gene match: 6. The CDR3 DNA reads TGTGCCAGCAGCTTCGGACAGGGTAAAGCTTTCTTT. This sequence encodes CASSFGQGKAFF.

This clone was detected once. The chain recombines TRBV24-1 with TRBJ1-1, with TRBD1 as a possible D gene (6 bases). V lost 6 bases and J 1 base, leaving 20 bases between the germline ends. Looked up from germline, CDR1 is KGHDR and CDR2 is SFDVKD. The CDR3 contains 17 residues. CDR3 protein: CATSLQGPILRNTEAFF. The DNA of the CDR3 is TGTGCCACCAGTTTACAGGGCCCTATTTTGCGGAACACTGAAGCTTTCTTT.

This clone was detected once. Distinct nucleotide sequences in the sample also encode this CDR3. The V call is TRBV5-1, the J call TRBJ2-2; D may be TRBD1 (5 bases). V lost 0 bases and J lost 6, with 9 bases in between. The CDR3 has 14 residues. Germline CDR1 and CDR2: SGHRS and YFSETQ. The CDR3 DNA sequence: TGCGCCAGCAGCTTGGGGCAGGGCGCCGGGGAGCTGTTTTTT. Encoded protein: CASSLGQGAGELFF.

The chain links TRBV19 to TRBJ1-5; D remains ambiguous. The CDR3 is made up of 12 amino acids. Germline CDR1 reads LNHDA; CDR2 reads SQIVND (reference sequence). Trimming removed 7 bases from V and 4 bases from J, with 8 bases in between. The CDR3 DNA sequence: TGTGCCAGTAACCGACTTAATCAGCCCCAGCATTTT. Its protein is CASNRLNQPQHF.

This chain uses TRBV19 with TRBJ2-7; TRBD1 aligns across 7 bases. The CDR3 sequence is 15 residues long. The germline CDR1 and CDR2 sequences are LNHDA and SQIVND (reference sequence). The J segment lost 0 bases and the V segment lost 3 bases, leaving 5 bases of the junction unmatched. In DNA form, the CDR3 reads TGTGCCAGTAGTATCGCGGCAGGGGGCTCCTACGAGCAGTACTTC. This encodes CASSIAAGGSYEQYF.

This clone has just a few counts. The J gene is TRBJ1-2, the V gene TRBV9; 10 bases align to TRBD1. Germline CDR1 is SGDLS and CDR2 is YYNGEE. The CDR3 totals 15 residues. V lost 0 bases and J lost 8; bases outside the gene matches: 7. CDR3 coding DNA: TGTGCCAGCAGCGTAGATCCGGGACAGGGGCGAGGCTACACCTTC. Its protein product is CASSVDPGQGRGYTF.